These 4 T cell receptor beta chains originate from one sample sequenced in a study of T cell responses to AZD1222 COVID-19 vaccine. Here immunoSEQ multiplex PCR was the method, and the copy in TCRdb shows in-frame clones only, minus some. The sample yields approximately 26,000 clones, about nine tenths seen once. Sample: peripheral blood, taken 28 days after the second AZD1222 dose. The receptor source for this set is an adult who received the AZD1222 COVID-19 vaccine.

Only a few counts were recorded for this clone. The gene calls are TRBV6-2 or TRBV6-3 and TRBJ2-7; 7 bases fit TRBD1. CDR3 length: 13 amino acids. The trim removed 1 base at V and 6 bases at J, leaving 3 bases unmatched. Germline CDR1 and CDR2: MNHEY and SVGEGT. CDR3 bases: TGTGCCAGCAGTTACTTGACAGGGCTCGAGCAGTACTTC. This codes for CASSYLTGLEQYF.

The chain is built from TRBV7-9 and TRBJ1-3; D uncertain. The germline gives CDR1 SEHNR, CDR2 FQNEAQ (reference sequence). V lost 2 bases and J lost 1, with 0 bases in between. The CDR3 spans 12 residues. DNA of the CDR3: TGTGCCAGCAGCTTATCTGGAAACACCATATATTTT. This gives the protein CASSLSGNTIYF.

This clone was counted between two and nine times. This chain links TRBV2 with TRBJ2-3; possibly TRBD1 for D (6 bases). Germline CDR1 reads SNHLY; CDR2 reads FYNNEI. Trimming pared 8 bases from V and 7 bases from J, leaving 10 bases between. The CDR3 extends over 11 amino acids. CDR3 region: CASPRGNTQYF. In DNA, the CDR3 is TGTGCCAGCCCGAGGGGGAATACGCAGTATTTT.

V gene TRBV3-1 (or the pseudogene TRBV3-2) combines with J gene TRBJ2-1; D not resolved. CDR1 and CDR2 (germline): LGHDT, YNNKEL (reference sequence). The CDR3 spans 11 residues. Trimming took 2 bases from V and 8 from J, leaving 4 bases between them. The DNA for the CDR3 is TGTGCCAGCAGCCAATTACATGAGCAGTTCTTC. Translating gives CASSQLHEQFF.